The 18 T cell receptor beta chains below all came from one sample that was sequenced in a study of blood T cell repertoires in COVID-19. Profiling relied on immunoSEQ multiplex PCR, and the TCRdb table lists in-frame clones only, not all of them. The sample carries about 20,000 clones, approximately 90% recorded once. The material sequenced was peripheral blood. The receptors were gathered from a human donor in a cohort sampled during active COVID-19.

The chain has TRBV3-1 (or the pseudogene TRBV3-2) and TRBJ2-1; TRBD2 aligns across 9 bases. This CDR3 is 16 amino acids long. V was pared by 1 base and J by 6 bases, with 7 bases of the junction left unmatched. Per germline, CDR1 LGHDT and CDR2 YNNKEL (reference sequence). CDR3 sequence (DNA): TGTGCCAGCAGCCAAGGGGTAGTAGCGGGAGCCAATGAGCAGTTCTTC. Amino acids: CASSQGVVAGANEQFF.

The chain couples TRBV19 to TRBJ1-1; no reliable D call. Germline lookup yields CDR1 LNHDA and CDR2 SQIVND (reference sequence). Trimming removed 4 bases from V and 5 bases from J, with 11 bases in between. The CDR3 is 13 amino acids. The CDR3 is CASSTAGSTEAFF. The CDR3 coding sequence is TGTGCCAGTAGTACGGCGGGTTCGACTGAAGCTTTCTTT.

Here the CDR3 reads CASSLNLAMNTEAFF. CDR3 DNA: TGTGCCAGCAGCTTAAATCTAGCCATGAACACTGAAGCTTTCTTT. This chain links TRBV11-2 with TRBJ1-1; D gene unclear. The CDR3 consists of 15 residues. Trimming stripped 2 bases from V and 0 bases from J, with 10 bases between. From germline, CDR1 is SGHAT and CDR2 FQNNGV.

V usage is TRBV19 and J usage is TRBJ2-7, with 7 positions matching TRBD1. This CDR3 region has 14 residues. Germline CDR1 LNHDA, CDR2 SQIVND (reference sequence). V lost 3 bases and J lost 3; bases outside the gene matches: 5. The chain's CDR3 is CASSMGQINYEQYF. CDR3 DNA: TGTGCCAGTAGTATGGGACAGATAAACTACGAGCAGTACTTC.

This rearrangement joins TRBV28 to TRBJ2-7, with D tentatively TRBD1 (6 bases). Trimming took 6 bases from V and 6 from J, leaving 21 bases between them. The CDR3 has 15 amino acids. CDR1 is MDHEN, CDR2 SYDVKM, per germline. For the CDR3, the DNA is TGTGCCAGCAGGTCCAGGTCCCCAGGGGCTTCCGAGCAGTACTTC. Translated: CASRSRSPGASEQYF.

V is TRBV5-1 and J is TRBJ2-7, with D possibly being TRBD2 (6 bases). This CDR3 is built from 15 residues. Between the trimmed V and J ends, which lost 0 bases and 4 bases, there was a span of 14 bases. Germline values: CDR1 SGHRS, CDR2 YFSETQ. CDR3 sequence: CASSLGGGSGYEQYF. CDR3 nucleotides: TGCGCCAGCAGCTTGGGGGGAGGATCTGGGTACGAGCAGTACTTC.

The CDR3 DNA reads as TGCAGTGCAGGAGACAGACAGCACACCTTC. The encoded protein is CSAGDRQHTF. The V call is TRBV20-1, the J call TRBJ1-2; D is possibly TRBD1 (5 bases). From germline, CDR1 is DFQATT and CDR2 SNEGSKA (reference sequence). V was shortened by 6 bases and J by 12 bases, with 14 bases between the two germline ends. The length of the CDR3 is 10 residues.

This clone showed up just once. The V gene is TRBV6-2 or TRBV6-3, the J gene TRBJ2-3, with 8 positions matching TRBD2. J lost 3 bases, V lost 2 bases, and 13 bases had no gene match. The CDR3 spans 18 residues. Germline CDR1 reads MNHEY; CDR2 reads SVGEGT. The CDR3 DNA reads as TGTGCCAGCAGTTACATCTCCCTTGAGCGGGAGCTGACAGATACGCAGTATTTT. Its translation is CASSYISLERELTDTQYF.

This sequence joins TRBV9 and TRBJ2-7; 8 positions match TRBD1. There are 14 residues in the CDR3. Germline CDR1 is SGDLS and CDR2 is YYNGEE. J gave up 2 bases and V 5 bases, and 6 bases lay outside the gene matches. The CDR3 here is CASSPGGRAYEQYF. In nucleotides, the CDR3 is TGTGCCAGCAGTCCAGGGGGCAGGGCCTACGAGCAGTACTTC.

The rearrangement uses TRBV5-6 and TRBJ2-3; TRBD2 matches at 8 bases. CDR1 SGHDT and CDR2 YYEEEE come from the germline V gene. CDR3 size: 16 residues. Trimming at V came to 4 bases and at J to 4 bases, leaving 11 bases not matched to a gene. The CDR3 region is CASSPIPAGGADTQYF. The CDR3 nucleotides are TGTGCCAGCAGCCCCATTCCGGCGGGAGGCGCAGATACGCAGTATTTT.

The CDR3 here is CASSERGGYYNEQFF. In DNA form, the CDR3 reads TGTGCCAGCAGCGAGCGGGGGGGCTATTACAATGAGCAGTTCTTC. The chain links TRBV6-2 or TRBV6-3 to TRBJ2-1, with 10 bases identical to TRBD2. V lost 6 bases to trimming and J lost 4 bases; unmatched junction nucleotides: 6. Per the germline V gene, CDR1 is MNHEY and CDR2 is SVGEGT. The CDR3 totals 15 residues.

The chain links TRBV30 to TRBJ2-7; 7 bases match TRBD2. CDR1 is GTSNPN, CDR2 SVGIG, per germline (reference sequence). CDR3 length equals 15 residues. V gave up 0 bases and J gave up 6 bases; unmatched junction bases: 11. The CDR3 sequence: CAWSVYGGGRGEQYF. Written as DNA, the CDR3 is TGTGCCTGGAGTGTATATGGGGGAGGGCGTGGCGAGCAGTACTTC. The full variable domain, with the rest looked up from reference TRBV30 and TRBJ2-7, is SQTIHQWPATLVQPVGSPLSLECTVEGTSNPNLYWYRQAAGRGLQLLFYSVGIGQISSEVPQNLSASRPQDRQFILSSKKLLLSDSGFYLCAWSVYGGGRGEQYFGPGTRLTVT.

The chain couples TRBV5-1 to TRBJ2-5, with 9 bases identical to TRBD1. The CDR3 is made up of 17 amino acids. Trimming cost V 0 bases and J 4 bases; bases outside gene matches: 10. The germline gives CDR1 SGHRS, CDR2 YFSETQ. The CDR3, as DNA: TGCGCCAGCAGCTTGGTTATGATGGGACAGGGAGGAGAGACCCAGTACTTC. It encodes CASSLVMMGQGGETQYF.

The chain carries TRBV6-4 and TRBJ1-5; D gene ambiguous. This CDR3 is built from 15 residues. Germline V gene data show CDR1 as MRHNA and CDR2 as SNTAGT. Trimming removed 3 bases at V and 4 bases at J, with 13 bases between. DNA for the CDR3: TGTGCCAGCAGTGAGTTTGACTTTCCAAATCAGCCCCAGCATTTT. It encodes CASSEFDFPNQPQHF.

This clone was recorded once. The chain is built from TRBV9 and TRBJ2-7; D possibly corresponds to TRBD1 (6 bases). Germline assignment: CDR1 SGDLS and CDR2 YYNGEE. The CDR3 is 15 amino acids. The V and J ends lost 4 bases and 3 bases respectively, with 17 bases between them. CDR3 nucleotide sequence: TGTGCCAGCAGCCCTGGGACCCCGGGACACTACGAGCAGTACTTC. Residues: CASSPGTPGHYEQYF. Full variable domain (outside the CDR3, taken from reference TRBV9 and TRBJ2-7): DSGVTQTPKHLITATGQRVTLRCSPRSGDLSVYWYQQSLDQGLQFLIQYYNGEERAKGNILERFSAQQFPDLHSELNLSSLELGDSALYFCASSPGTPGHYEQYFGPGTRLTVT.

The J gene is TRBJ2-1, the V gene TRBV4-2; D is perhaps TRBD2 (6 bases). V lost 1 base and J lost 7, with 11 bases in between. Germline lookup yields CDR1 LGHNA and CDR2 YNFKEQ. This CDR3 contains 14 residues. CDR3 sequence reads: CASSQVRELNEQFF. CDR3 bases: TGTGCCAGCAGCCAAGTCCGGGAGTTGAATGAGCAGTTCTTC.

This clone was detected once. The genes are TRBV10-1 and TRBJ2-7, with TRBD1 matching over 9 bases. The V gene's germline CDR1 is WNHNN and CDR2 SYGVQD (reference sequence). The length of the CDR3 is 15 residues. V was pared by 3 bases and J by 3 bases, with 6 bases of the junction left unmatched. The CDR3 nucleotides read TGCGCCAGCAGTGAAACGGGGACAGGGATCTACGAGCAGTACTTC. This translates into CASSETGTGIYEQYF.

V usage is TRBV29-1 and J usage is TRBJ1-2; TRBD1 is a possible D gene (6 bases). The CDR3 totals 13 residues. V dropped 6 bases and J dropped 5 bases, with 16 bases sitting between them. The V gene's germline CDR1 is SQVTM and CDR2 ANQGSEA. CDR3 bases: TGCAGCGTCCCCGACAGGCGGTCTTATGGCTACACCTTC. Its protein product is CSVPDRRSYGYTF.